This T cell receptor (beta chain) stems from a study of Ad26.COV2.S vaccination and SARS-CoV-2 variants. Study-wide background: Each vaccinee took Ad26.COV2.S intramuscularly, once or twice 56 days apart.

Notes on this clone: The antigen remains unidentified.

The data were produced by immunoSEQ multiplex PCR, yet TCRdb's version contains in-frame clones alone and is incomplete. This table holds around 350,000 clones, approximately 84% found once. The germline gives CDR1 MDHEN, CDR2 SYDVKM. This CDR3 has 16 residues. Germline trimming cut 4 bases from V and 9 bases from J; bases unmatched to any gene: 9. Study-wide findings and caveats: Measurements of TCR breadth and depth may have given underestimates of the total T cell responses. While placebo recipients had lower spike-specific TCR breadth, vaccine recipients had more.

Treatment described: some 19 received Ad26.COV2.S at low or high dose, single or two shots; about five received placebo; per-sample allocation not given. The study sampled participants on day 63 after the first vaccine or placebo injection. Sequencing used peripheral blood, obtained in a trial of Ad26.COV2.S vaccine versus placebo. This sequence originates from a person aged 18-65 years who received the Ad26.COV2.S COVID-19 vaccine or a placebo. V is TRBV28 and J is TRBJ2-1, with 13 bases aligning to TRBD2. CDR3 residues: CASSSPGLAGSGEQFF. The CDR3 coding sequence is TGTGCCAGCAGTTCTCCGGGACTAGCGGGATCCGGTGAGCAGTTCTTC.